This is a list of T cell receptor beta chains from one sample in a study of blood T cell repertoires in COVID-19. The method was immunoSEQ multiplex PCR; TCRdb's version includes in-frame clones alone and lacks a portion of them. This sample carries 200,000 to 250,000 clones, approximately 84% of them seen once, and the ten largest clones take around 1.7%. Sequencing used PBMCs or T cells enriched from blood (not recorded which). The receptors come from a man in his forties who had recovered from COVID-19. Each CDR3 is given with its conserved first and last residue. The order of the fields is CDR3 length, V gene, CDR3 protein.

cdr3_length: 15
v_call: TRBV4-1
cdr3_aa: CASSRGRGPPYEQYF

cdr3_length: 13
v_call: TRBV7-3
cdr3_aa: CASSQGGDSPLHF

cdr3_length: 16
v_call: TRBV7-8
cdr3_aa: CASRPMSGRGREKLFF

cdr3_length: 15
v_call: TRBV2
cdr3_aa: CASRTKERTNEKLFF

cdr3_length: 14
v_call: TRBV30
cdr3_aa: CAWSVLGGASEQYF

cdr3_length: 15
v_call: TRBV9
cdr3_aa: CASSVGQPSGNTIYF

cdr3_length: 15
v_call: TRBV14
cdr3_aa: CASSHSGMDPYEQYF

cdr3_length: 13
v_call: TRBV7-3
cdr3_aa: CASSLPGSDGYTF

cdr3_length: 12
v_call: TRBV7-9
cdr3_aa: CASSLVSGPQHF

cdr3_length: 15
v_call: TRBV5-1
cdr3_aa: CASSPVGTGDYEQYF

cdr3_length: 13
v_call: TRBV6-1
cdr3_aa: CASSDRALEPLHF

cdr3_length: 14
v_call: TRBV6-5
cdr3_aa: CASSRDSGIDTQYF

cdr3_length: 15
v_call: TRBV9
cdr3_aa: CASSSGPFGNQPQHF

cdr3_length: 13
v_call: TRBV7-6
cdr3_aa: CASSLTGSYGYTF

cdr3_length: 12
v_call: TRBV28
cdr3_aa: CASSLEGRVQYF

cdr3_length: 12
v_call: TRBV6-1
cdr3_aa: CASSELRTEAFF

cdr3_length: 13
v_call: TRBV15
cdr3_aa: CATTEQGPYGYTF

cdr3_length: 13
v_call: TRBV12-3/TRBV12-4
cdr3_aa: CASSLGGRGAQYF

cdr3_length: 14
v_call: TRBV5-1
cdr3_aa: CASSSPGVRNEQFF

cdr3_length: 15
v_call: TRBV9
cdr3_aa: CASSVGEGWGTEAFF

cdr3_length: 14
v_call: TRBV28
cdr3_aa: CASATGQMVSPLHF

cdr3_length: 14
v_call: TRBV4-1
cdr3_aa: CASSQGAREEKLFF

cdr3_length: 15
v_call: TRBV7-9
cdr3_aa: CASSFTDRGAEKLFF

cdr3_length: 16
v_call: TRBV20-1
cdr3_aa: CSASQTRGGAANEQFF

cdr3_length: 14
v_call: TRBV5-1
cdr3_aa: CASSSTGGRYEQYF

cdr3_length: 14
v_call: TRBV6-2/TRBV6-3
cdr3_aa: CASSGGLYYNEQFF

cdr3_length: 14
v_call: TRBV11-2
cdr3_aa: CASSTGTGLYEQYF

cdr3_length: 14
v_call: TRBV5-4
cdr3_aa: CASRFGTSGYSNDF

cdr3_length: 17
v_call: TRBV28
cdr3_aa: CATQWGQGIYTNTEAFF

cdr3_length: 14
v_call: TRBV19
cdr3_aa: CASGRDSSYNEQFF

cdr3_length: 15
v_call: TRBV7-9
cdr3_aa: CASLPAGGPTDTQYF

cdr3_length: 14
v_call: TRBV6-5
cdr3_aa: CASSYGTDDSPLHF

cdr3_length: 18
v_call: TRBV25-1
cdr3_aa: CASSEPGTSGRSSYEQYF

cdr3_length: 14
v_call: TRBV2
cdr3_aa: CASSAPSGSDEQFF